This TCR beta chain was found in a study of blood T cell repertoires in COVID-19. J lost 6 bases, V lost 2 bases, and 10 bases had no gene match. CDR1 and CDR2 from the germline V gene are MNHEY and SVGEGT. CDR3 length: 17 amino acids. Profiled with immunoSEQ multiplex PCR; TCRdb holds only in-frame clones, not every one. The sample comprises approximately 120,000 clones, approximately 77% of which are singletons, and roughly a fifth rests with the top ten. Sample: peripheral blood. The chain recombines TRBV6-2 or TRBV6-3 with TRBJ1-5, with 10 bases aligning to TRBD1. The TCR originated in a man at least 80 years old with acute or convalescent COVID-19. The CDR3 loop is CASSYGLDRGRFQPQHF. Written as DNA, the CDR3 is TGTGCCAGCAGTTACGGGCTCGACAGGGGGCGATTTCAGCCCCAGCATTTT.